A single sample gave rise to the 10 T cell receptor beta chains below, sequenced in a study of T cell responses to AZD1222 COVID-19 vaccine. Clones were read by immunoSEQ multiplex PCR, and TCRdb kept only the in-frame ones, dropping some. The sample carries 90,000 to 100,000 clones, approximately 90% recorded once. The input for sequencing was peripheral blood, taken on day 0 of AZD1222 vaccination. Receptors originate from an adult in good health.

V gene TRBV7-9 combines with J gene TRBJ2-1; TRBD2 matches at 7 bases. Germline CDR1 and CDR2: SEHNR and FQNEAQ (reference sequence). The CDR3 totals 15 residues. J lost 9 bases, V lost 1 base, and 9 bases had no gene match. The CDR3 region is CASSLGSGTGGEQFF. CDR3 coding DNA: TGTGCCAGCAGCTTAGGCAGCGGGACGGGAGGTGAGCAGTTCTTC.

This chain joins TRBV5-6 and TRBJ1-3, with 8 bases matching TRBD1. J was trimmed by 2 bases and V by 6 bases; bases with no gene match: 7. This CDR3 spans 15 amino acids. In germline, CDR1 is SGHDT, CDR2 YYEEEE. In DNA form, the CDR3 reads TGTGCCAGCAATAATCCGGGACAGGCTGGAAACACCATATATTTT. Translation gives CASNNPGQAGNTIYF.

This chain uses TRBV2 with TRBJ2-1; 9 bases fit TRBD2. The V segment lost 8 bases and the J segment 4 bases; nucleotides outside the gene matches: 6. The germline V gene has CDR1 SNHLY and CDR2 FYNNEI. This CDR3 is 14 amino acids long. DNA of the CDR3: TGTGCCAGCTCCTATAGCGGGAGTTACAATGAGCAGTTCTTC. Translated, it gives CASSYSGSYNEQFF. The full variable domain, rest sourced from reference TRBV2 and TRBJ2-1, is EPEVTQTPSHQVTQMGQEVILRCVPISNHLYFYWYRQILGQKVEFLVSFYNNEISEKSEIFDDQFSVERPDGSNFTLKIRSTKLEDSAMYFCASSYSGSYNEQFFGPGTRLTVL.

The V gene is TRBV12-3 or TRBV12-4, the J gene TRBJ1-2; TRBD1 agrees at 8 bases. The CDR3 spans 13 residues. Germline trimming cut 6 bases from V and 5 bases from J; bases unmatched to any gene: 5. In nucleotides, the CDR3 is TGTGCCAGCAGGCCCGACAGGGGATATGGCTACACCTTC. This translates into CASRPDRGYGYTF.

The rearrangement links TRBV4-3 to TRBJ1-5, with a weak D call TRBD1 (5 bases). Germline V gives CDR1 LGHNA, CDR2 YSLEER. CDR3 length equals 15 residues. The V end was cut by 0 bases, the J end by 6 bases, with 12 bases between. The CDR3 sequence is CASSQEHGGGQPQHF. Written as DNA, the CDR3 is TGCGCCAGCAGCCAAGAGCACGGCGGGGGTCAGCCCCAGCATTTT.

This clone was found once. J is TRBJ2-7 and V is TRBV28, with 7 bases matching TRBD1. V shed 5 bases and J 3 bases; nucleotides not matched to a gene: 7. The CDR3 has 14 amino acids. The germline V gene has CDR1 MDHEN and CDR2 SYDVKM. The CDR3 loop reads CASSPPGQHYEQYF. CDR3 in DNA: TGTGCCAGCAGTCCCCCGGGACAGCACTACGAGCAGTACTTC.

J is TRBJ1-2 and V is TRBV14; D call uncertain. Germline CDR1 is SGHDN and CDR2 is FVKESK. Between the trimmed V and J ends, which lost 4 bases and 8 bases, there was a span of 14 bases. The CDR3 runs 13 residues. DNA of the CDR3: TGTGCCAGCAGCCGGACGGGTGTTTGGGGCTACACCTTC. It is translated as CASSRTGVWGYTF.

This chain joins TRBV9 and TRBJ2-2; 7 nucleotides line up with TRBD2. Per germline, CDR1 SGDLS and CDR2 YYNGEE. Trimming took 6 bases from V and 4 from J; bases not matched to a gene: 6. The CDR3 runs 14 residues. The CDR3 coding sequence is TGTGCCAGCACCGTGGGAGGGAGCACCGGGGAGCTGTTTTTT. Its protein product is CASTVGGSTGELFF.

The table lists this clone with a count of one. The DNA of the CDR3 is TGTGCCAGCAGCTTAGCGCCAGCCCGGGGTGGGACAGATACGCAGTATTTT. Translating it yields CASSLAPARGGTDTQYF. V and J are TRBV7-9 and TRBJ2-3, with TRBD2 as a possible D gene (5 bases). Germline V gene lookup returns CDR1 SEHNR and CDR2 FQNEAQ (reference sequence). The V end was cut by 0 bases, the J end by 3 bases, with 16 bases between. CDR3 length equals 17 residues.

The chain uses TRBV2 and TRBJ2-5, with TRBD1 matching 7 bases. This CDR3 has 14 amino acids. CDR1 SNHLY and CDR2 FYNNEI come from the germline V gene. Germline trimming cut 7 bases from V and 2 bases from J; bases unmatched to any gene: 7. In nucleotides, the CDR3 is TGTGCCAGCAACAGACAGGGAGTACAAGAGACCCAGTACTTC. The encoded protein is CASNRQGVQETQYF. The full variable domain, its missing parts supplied by reference TRBV2 and TRBJ2-5, is EPEVTQTPSHQVTQMGQEVILRCVPISNHLYFYWYRQILGQKVEFLVSFYNNEISEKSEIFDDQFSVERPDGSNFTLKIRSTKLEDSAMYFCASNRQGVQETQYFGPGTRLLVL.